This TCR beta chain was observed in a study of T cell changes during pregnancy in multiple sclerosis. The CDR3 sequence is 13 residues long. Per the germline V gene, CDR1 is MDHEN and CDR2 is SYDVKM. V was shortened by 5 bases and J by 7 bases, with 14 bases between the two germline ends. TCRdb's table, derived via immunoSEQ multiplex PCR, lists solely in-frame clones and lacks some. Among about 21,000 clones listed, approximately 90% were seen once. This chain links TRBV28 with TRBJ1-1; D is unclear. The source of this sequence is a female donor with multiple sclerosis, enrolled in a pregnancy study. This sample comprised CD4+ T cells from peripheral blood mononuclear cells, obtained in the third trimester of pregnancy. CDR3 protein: CASSAIVRHEAFF. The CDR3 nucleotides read TGTGCCAGCAGTGCAATCGTCAGGCATGAAGCTTTCTTT. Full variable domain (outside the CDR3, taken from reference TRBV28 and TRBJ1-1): DVKVTQSSRYLVKRTGEKVFLECVQDMDHENMFWYRQDPGLGLRLIYFSYDVKMKEKGDIPEGYSVSREKKERFSLILESASTNQTSMYLCASSAIVRHEAFFGQGTRLTVV.